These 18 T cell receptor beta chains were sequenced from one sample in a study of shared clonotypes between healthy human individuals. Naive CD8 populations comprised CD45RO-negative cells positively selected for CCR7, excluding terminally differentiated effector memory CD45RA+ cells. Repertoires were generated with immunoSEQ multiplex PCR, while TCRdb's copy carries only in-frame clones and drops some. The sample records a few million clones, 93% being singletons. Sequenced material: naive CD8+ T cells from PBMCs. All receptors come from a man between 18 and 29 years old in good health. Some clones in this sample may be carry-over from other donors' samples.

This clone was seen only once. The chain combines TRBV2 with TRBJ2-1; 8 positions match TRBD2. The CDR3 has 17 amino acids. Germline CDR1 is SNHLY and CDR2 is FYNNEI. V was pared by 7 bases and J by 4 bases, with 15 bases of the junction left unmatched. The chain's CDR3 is CASNRGSGTSVYNEQFF. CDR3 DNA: TGTGCCAGCAATAGGGGATCCGGGACTAGTGTATACAATGAGCAGTTCTTC. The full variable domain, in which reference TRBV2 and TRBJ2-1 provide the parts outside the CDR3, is EPEVTQTPSHQVTQMGQEVILRCVPISNHLYFYWYRQILGQKVEFLVSFYNNEISEKSEIFDDQFSVERPDGSNFTLKIRSTKLEDSAMYFCASNRGSGTSVYNEQFFGPGTRLTVL.

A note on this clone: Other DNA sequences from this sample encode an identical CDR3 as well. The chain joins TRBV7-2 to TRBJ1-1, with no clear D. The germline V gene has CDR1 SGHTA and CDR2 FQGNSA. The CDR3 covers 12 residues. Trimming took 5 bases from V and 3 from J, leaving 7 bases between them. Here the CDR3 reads CASSLRDTEAFF. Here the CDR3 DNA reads TGTGCCAGCAGCCTACGAGACACTGAAGCTTTCTTT.

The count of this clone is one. CDR3 in amino acids: CASSRERGIPQPQHF. The CDR3 bases are TGTGCCAGCAGTAGGGAGCGGGGGATCCCTCAGCCCCAGCATTTT. The chain couples TRBV28 to TRBJ1-5; tentatively, D is TRBD1 (5 bases). CDR1 and CDR2 (germline): MDHEN, SYDVKM. V was clipped by 5 bases and J by 6 bases, with 17 bases between them. This CDR3 region has 15 residues.

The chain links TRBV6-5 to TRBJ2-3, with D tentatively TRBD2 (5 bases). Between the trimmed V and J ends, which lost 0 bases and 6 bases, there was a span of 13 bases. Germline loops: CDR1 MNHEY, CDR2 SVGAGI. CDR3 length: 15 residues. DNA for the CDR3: TGTGCCAGCAGTTACTCGAGAGGGAGTGGCGATACGCAGTATTTT. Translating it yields CASSYSRGSGDTQYF.

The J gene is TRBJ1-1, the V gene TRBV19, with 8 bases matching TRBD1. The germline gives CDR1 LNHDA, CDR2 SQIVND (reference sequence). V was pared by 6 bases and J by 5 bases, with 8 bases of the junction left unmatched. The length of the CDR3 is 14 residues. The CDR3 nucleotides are TGTGCCAGTAGCCCACAGGGGGGAGGGACTGAAGCTTTCTTT. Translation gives CASSPQGGGTEAFF.

CDR3 in amino acids: CASSTDRDYEQYF. CDR3 nucleotide sequence: TGTGCCAGCAGTACCGACAGGGACTACGAGCAGTACTTC. The genes are TRBV27 and TRBJ2-7, with 7 nucleotides matching TRBD1. CDR3 length: 13 residues. The trim removed 5 bases at V and 3 bases at J, leaving 4 bases unmatched. CDR1 is MNHEY, CDR2 SMNVEV, per germline (reference sequence).

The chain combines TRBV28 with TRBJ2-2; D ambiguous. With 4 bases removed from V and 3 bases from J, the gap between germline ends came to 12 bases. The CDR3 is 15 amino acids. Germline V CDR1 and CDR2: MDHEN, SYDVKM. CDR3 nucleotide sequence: TGTGCCAGCAGTTCCACTTACCGGCACACCGGGGAGCTGTTTTTT. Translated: CASSSTYRHTGELFF. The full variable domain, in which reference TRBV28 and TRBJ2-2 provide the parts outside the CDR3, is DVKVTQSSRYLVKRTGEKVFLECVQDMDHENMFWYRQDPGLGLRLIYFSYDVKMKEKGDIPEGYSVSREKKERFSLILESASTNQTSMYLCASSSTYRHTGELFFGEGSRLTVL.

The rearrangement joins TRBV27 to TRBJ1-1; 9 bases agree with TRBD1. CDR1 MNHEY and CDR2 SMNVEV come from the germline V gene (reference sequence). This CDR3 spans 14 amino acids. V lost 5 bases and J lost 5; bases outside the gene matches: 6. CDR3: CASSGDRVGTEAFF. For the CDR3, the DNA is TGTGCCAGCAGTGGGGACAGGGTTGGGACTGAAGCTTTCTTT.

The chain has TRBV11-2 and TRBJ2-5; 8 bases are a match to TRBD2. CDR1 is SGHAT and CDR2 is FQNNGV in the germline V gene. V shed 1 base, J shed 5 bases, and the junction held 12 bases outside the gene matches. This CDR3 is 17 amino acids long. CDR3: CASSLGLAGTPGETQYF. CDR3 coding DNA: TGTGCCAGCAGCTTAGGGCTAGCGGGTACTCCAGGGGAGACCCAGTACTTC.

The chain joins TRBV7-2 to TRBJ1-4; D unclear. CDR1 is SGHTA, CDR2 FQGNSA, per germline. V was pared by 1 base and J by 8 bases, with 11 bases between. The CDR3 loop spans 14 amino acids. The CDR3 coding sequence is TGTGCCAGCAGCTTAGTGGGAAGAGGAGAAAAACTGTTTTTT. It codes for CASSLVGRGEKLFF. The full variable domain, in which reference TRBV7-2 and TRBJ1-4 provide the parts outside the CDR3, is GAGVSQSPSNKVTEKGKDVELRCDPISGHTALYWYRQSLGQGLEFLIYFQGNSAPDKSGLPSDRFSAERTGGSVSTLTIQRTQQEDSAVYLCASSLVGRGEKLFFGSGTQLSVL.

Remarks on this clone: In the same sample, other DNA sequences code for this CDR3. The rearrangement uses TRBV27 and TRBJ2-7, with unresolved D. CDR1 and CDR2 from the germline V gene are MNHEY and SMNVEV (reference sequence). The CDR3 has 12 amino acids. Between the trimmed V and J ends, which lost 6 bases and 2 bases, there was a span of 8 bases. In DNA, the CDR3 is TGTGCCAGCAGCCCCTCTGCCTACGAGCAGTACTTC. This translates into CASSPSAYEQYF.

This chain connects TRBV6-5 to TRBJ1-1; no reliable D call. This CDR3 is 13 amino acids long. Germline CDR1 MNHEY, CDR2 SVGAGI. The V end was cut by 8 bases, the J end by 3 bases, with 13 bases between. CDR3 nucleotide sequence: TGTGCCAGCCATCCCCTTGGGTACACTGAAGCTTTCTTT. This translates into CASHPLGYTEAFF.

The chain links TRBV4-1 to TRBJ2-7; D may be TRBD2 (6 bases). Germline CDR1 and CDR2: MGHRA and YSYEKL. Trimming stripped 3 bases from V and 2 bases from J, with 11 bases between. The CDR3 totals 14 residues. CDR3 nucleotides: TGCGCCAGCAGCCACGAGACTAGTACCTACGAGCAGTACTTC. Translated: CASSHETSTYEQYF.

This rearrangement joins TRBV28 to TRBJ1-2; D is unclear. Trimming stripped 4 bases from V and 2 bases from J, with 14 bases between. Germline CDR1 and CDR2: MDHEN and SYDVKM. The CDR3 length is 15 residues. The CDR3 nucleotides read TGTGCCAGCAGTTCCCCCCGGGAAGGAAACTATGGCTACACCTTC. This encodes CASSSPREGNYGYTF.

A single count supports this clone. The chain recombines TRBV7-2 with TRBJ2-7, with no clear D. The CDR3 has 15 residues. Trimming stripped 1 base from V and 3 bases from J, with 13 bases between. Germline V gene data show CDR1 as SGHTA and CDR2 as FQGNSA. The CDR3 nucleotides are TGTGCCAGCAGCTTAGAGGCGCTAGACGACTACGAGCAGTACTTC. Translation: CASSLEALDDYEQYF.

Here the CDR3 reads CASSAGLEYEQYF. The CDR3 DNA reads TGTGCCAGCAGCGCGGGACTGGAGTACGAGCAGTACTTC. The chain couples TRBV11-2 to TRBJ2-7; the D gene is possibly TRBD2 (6 bases). Germline assignment: CDR1 SGHAT and CDR2 FQNNGV. The germline V and J ends were trimmed by 5 bases and 4 bases, with 12 bases remaining between them. The CDR3 is made up of 13 amino acids. Full variable domain (outside the CDR3, taken from reference TRBV11-2 and TRBJ2-7): EAGVAQSPRYKIIEKRQSVAFWCNPISGHATLYWYQQILGQGPKLLIQFQNNGVVDDSQLPKDRFSAERLKGVDSTLKIQPAKLEDSAVYLCASSAGLEYEQYFGPGTRLTVT.

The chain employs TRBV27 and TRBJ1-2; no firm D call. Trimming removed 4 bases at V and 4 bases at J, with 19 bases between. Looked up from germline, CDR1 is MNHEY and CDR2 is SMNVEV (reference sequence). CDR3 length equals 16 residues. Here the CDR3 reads CASSSSSGEAVYGYTF. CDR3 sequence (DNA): TGTGCCAGCAGTTCCTCTTCCGGCGAGGCTGTCTATGGCTACACCTTC.

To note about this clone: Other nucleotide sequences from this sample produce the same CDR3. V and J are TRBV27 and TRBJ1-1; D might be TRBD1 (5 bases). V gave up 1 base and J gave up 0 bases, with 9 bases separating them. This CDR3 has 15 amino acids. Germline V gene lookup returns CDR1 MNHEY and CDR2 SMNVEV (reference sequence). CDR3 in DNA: TGTGCCAGCAGTTTATGGGGCGGAATGAACACTGAAGCTTTCTTT. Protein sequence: CASSLWGGMNTEAFF.